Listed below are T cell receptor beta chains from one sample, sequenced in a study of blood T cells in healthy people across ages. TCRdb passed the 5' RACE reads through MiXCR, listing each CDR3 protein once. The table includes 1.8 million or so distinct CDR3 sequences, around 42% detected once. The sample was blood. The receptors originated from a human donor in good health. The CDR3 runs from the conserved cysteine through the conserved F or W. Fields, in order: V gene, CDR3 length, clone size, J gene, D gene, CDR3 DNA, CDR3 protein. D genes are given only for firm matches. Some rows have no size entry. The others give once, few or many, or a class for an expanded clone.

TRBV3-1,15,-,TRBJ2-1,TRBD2,TGTGCCAGCAGCCAAGATAGGGCGGGGGGAAGGGAGCAGTTCTTC,CASSQDRAGGREQFF
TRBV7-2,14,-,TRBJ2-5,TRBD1,TGTGCCAGCAGCGGACAGGGGCGTGGAGAGACCCGGTACTTC,CASSGQGRGETRYF
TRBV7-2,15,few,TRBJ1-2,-,TGTGCCAGCAGCTTATTCGTAGGCAGGGGCTATGGCTACACCTTC,CASSLFVGRGYGYTF
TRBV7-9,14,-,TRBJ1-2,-,TGTGCCAGCAGCTTAGGGGCGTCAGACTATGGCTACACCTTC,CASSLGASDYGYTF
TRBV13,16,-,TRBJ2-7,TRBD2,TGTGCCAGCAGCTTTGACTCCGGGACTAGCACCTACGAGCAGTACTTC,CASSFDSGTSTYEQYF
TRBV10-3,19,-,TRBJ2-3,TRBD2,TGTGCCATCAAGAAAAGAGCGGGGGCCTCTAGCTCTAGCACAGATACGCAGTATTTT,CAIKKRAGASSSSTDTQYF
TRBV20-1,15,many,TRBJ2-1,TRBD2,TGCAGTGCCACGACTAGCGGGGATATTTACAATGAGCAGTTCTTC,CSATTSGDIYNEQFF
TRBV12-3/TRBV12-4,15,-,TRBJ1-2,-,TGTGCCAGCAGTTTGGAGGGGTCGTTTAACTATGGCTACACCTTC,CASSLEGSFNYGYTF
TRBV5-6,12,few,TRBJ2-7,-,TGTGCCAGCAGCTTGACCCCAGACGAGCAGTACTTC,CASSLTPDEQYF
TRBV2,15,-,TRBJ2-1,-,TGTGCCGGCAGGAAATCCGACACAGGGATAGGTGAGCAGTTCTTC,CAGRKSDTGIGEQFF
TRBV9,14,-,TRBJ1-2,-,TGTGCCAGCAGCACCAGGGGCCCCTTTGATGGCTACACCTTC,CASSTRGPFDGYTF
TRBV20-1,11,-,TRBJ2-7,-,TGCAGTGCCACTGACATCTACGAGCAGTACTTC,CSATDIYEQYF
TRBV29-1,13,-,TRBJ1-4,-,TGCAGCGTTGGCCGGGGCAGGGGTGAAAAACTGTTTTTT,CSVGRGRGEKLFF
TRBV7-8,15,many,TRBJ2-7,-,TGTGCCAGCAGCTTAGCCGGAGGGGGCACCTACGAGCAGTACTTC,CASSLAGGGTYEQYF
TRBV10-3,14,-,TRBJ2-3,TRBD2,TGTGCCATCAGTGCTAGCGGGGTTACAGGTACGCAGTATTTT,CAISASGVTGTQYF
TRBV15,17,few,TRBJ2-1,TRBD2,TGTACCACCAGCAGAATTCCGGGACTAGCGTTTTACAATGAGCAGTTCTTC,CTTSRIPGLAFYNEQFF
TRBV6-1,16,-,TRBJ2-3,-,TGTGCCAGCAGCCCTTTTGGGGGTTTTGGCACAGATACGCAGTATTTT,CASSPFGGFGTDTQYF
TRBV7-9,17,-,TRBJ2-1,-,TGTGCCAGCAGCTACTGGTCGATTTCGGGACACCCCAATGAGCAGTTCTTC,CASSYWSISGHPNEQFF
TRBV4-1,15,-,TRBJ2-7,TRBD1,TGCGCCAGCAGCCAAGAGGGGACAGGGTCCTACGAGCAGTACTTC,CASSQEGTGSYEQYF
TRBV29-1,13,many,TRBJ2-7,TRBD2,TGCAGCGCTGGACTAGCGGGGGGGGACGAGCAGTACTTC,CSAGLAGGDEQYF
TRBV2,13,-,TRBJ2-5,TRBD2,TGTGCCAGCGAGTTAGCGGGGGCCGAGACCCAGTACTTC,CASELAGAETQYF
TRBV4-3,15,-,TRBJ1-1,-,TGCGCCAGCAGCCACGATATAGTCGGGCGCTTTGAAGCTTTCTTT,CASSHDIVGRFEAFF
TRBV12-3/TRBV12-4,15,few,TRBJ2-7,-,TGTGCCAGCAGTTTAATCAGTCGACAGGACTACGAGCAGTACTTC,CASSLISRQDYEQYF
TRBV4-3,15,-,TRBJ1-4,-,TGCGCCAGCAGCGAACAGGGTTCGACTAATGAAAAACTGTTTTTT,CASSEQGSTNEKLFF
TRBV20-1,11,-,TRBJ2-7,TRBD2,TGCAGTGCTACTAGCGGGGGGTGGCAGTACTTC,CSATSGGWQYF
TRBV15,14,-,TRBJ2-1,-,TGTGCCACCAGCAGGACTGAAAATACCCACGAGCAGTTCTTC,CATSRTENTHEQFF
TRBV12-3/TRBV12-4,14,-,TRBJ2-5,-,TGTGCCAGCAGTTCACCCAGGGTTTTGGAGACCCAGTACTTC,CASSSPRVLETQYF
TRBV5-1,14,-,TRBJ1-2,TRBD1,TGCGCCAGCAGCCCGGACAGGGGATGGGGAGGCTACACCTTC,CASSPDRGWGGYTF
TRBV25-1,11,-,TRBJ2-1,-,TGTGCCAGCAGTCCCTTTACGGAGCAGTTCTTC,CASSPFTEQFF
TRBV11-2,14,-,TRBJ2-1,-,TGTGCCAGCAGCTTACAAGTGAAAGGGACAGAGCAGTTCTTC,CASSLQVKGTEQFF
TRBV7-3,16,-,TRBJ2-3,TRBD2,TGTGCCAGCAGCCCAGATAGCGGGGGGCTCACAGATACGCAGTATTTT,CASSPDSGGLTDTQYF
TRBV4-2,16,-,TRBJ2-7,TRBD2,TGTGCCAGCAGCCAAGACCCGGGACTAGCATCCAACGAGCAGTACTTC,CASSQDPGLASNEQYF
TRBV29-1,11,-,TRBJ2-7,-,TGCAGCGTCAAGGATGGCCACGAGCAGTACTTC,CSVKDGHEQYF
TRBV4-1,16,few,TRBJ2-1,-,TGCGCCAGCAGTTCGGGGCCCCCAGAGGGGATAAATGAGCAGTTCTTC,CASSSGPPEGINEQFF
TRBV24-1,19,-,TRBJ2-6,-,TGTGCCACCAGTGACCCGATGGACAGTCCCATATCTGGGGCCAACGTCCTGACTTTC,CATSDPMDSPISGANVLTF
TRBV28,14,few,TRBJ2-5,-,TGTGCCAGCAGCCGACGACTGTCGGGGGAGACCCAGTACTTC,CASSRRLSGETQYF
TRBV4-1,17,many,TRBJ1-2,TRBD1,TGCGCCAGCAGCCAAGGGGCTCGGACAGGGGGGATTTATGGCTACACCTTC,CASSQGARTGGIYGYTF
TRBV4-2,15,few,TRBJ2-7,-,TGTGCCAGCAGCCAAGATGGGCGGACATACTACGAGCAGTACTTC,CASSQDGRTYYEQYF
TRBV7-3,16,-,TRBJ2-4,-,TGTGCCAGCAGCTTAACTGATCGGGGAGGCCTAGGGGAGCAGTACTTC,CASSLTDRGGLGEQYF
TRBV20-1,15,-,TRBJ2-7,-,TGCAGTGCTAAAGCGTACTCTCCGCAGTCCCACGAGCAGTACTTC,CSAKAYSPQSHEQYF
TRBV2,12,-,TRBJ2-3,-,TGTGCCAGCAGTGAAGAGTCCCATACGCAGTATTTT,CASSEESHTQYF
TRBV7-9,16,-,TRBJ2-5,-,TGTGCCAGCACCCTCCTCATAGTTGGCCCCCAAGAGACCCAGTACTTC,CASTLLIVGPQETQYF
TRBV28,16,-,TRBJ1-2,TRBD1,TGTGCCAGCAGTTCGGGACAGGGGGTCTGGTACTATGGCTACACCTTC,CASSSGQGVWYYGYTF
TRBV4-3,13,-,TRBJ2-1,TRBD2,TGCGCCAGCAGCCGGACTAGCGGGGGGACGCAGTTCTTC,CASSRTSGGTQFF
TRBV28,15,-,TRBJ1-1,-,TGTGCCAGCCTCCGACAAATAGTAGGGGACACTGAAGCTTTCTTT,CASLRQIVGDTEAFF
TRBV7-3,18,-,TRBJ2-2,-,TGTGCCAGCAGCAATCAGGGGGAGGAGTGGGGACACACCGGGGAGCTGTTTTTT,CASSNQGEEWGHTGELFF
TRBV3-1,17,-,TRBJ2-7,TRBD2,TGTGCCAGCAGCCCGACTCTTACTAGCGGGGGGACCTACGAGCAGTACTTC,CASSPTLTSGGTYEQYF
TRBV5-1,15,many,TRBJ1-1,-,TGTGCCAGCAGCTTAGCCGGCACAGCGAACACTGAAGCTTTCTTT,CASSLAGTANTEAFF
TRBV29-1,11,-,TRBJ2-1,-,TGCAGCGTTGTTGGGGAGGAAGGGCAGTTCTTC,CSVVGEEGQFF
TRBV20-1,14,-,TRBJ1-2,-,TGCAGTGCTAGAGATCGGGGTTCGTCCTATGGCTACACCTTC,CSARDRGSSYGYTF